The clone carrying this TCR beta chain has a count of ten or more. None of the patients had undergone any treatment ahead of thyroid surgery. Deletions cut 2 bases from V and 3 bases from J, with 13 bases between. Germline CDR1 is SGHTA and CDR2 is FQGNSA. The length of the CDR3 is 15 residues. TCRdb re-called the PCR reads with MiXCR. This table holds around 64,000 clones, about 4% found once. The data are from a study of metastatic and nonmetastatic thyroid tumors. The chain employs TRBV7-2 and TRBJ1-1; the D is unclear. The sequenced sample consisted of blood. The TCR was taken from a female donor with papillary thyroid cancer or a benign thyroid nodule (not recorded which). Some clones in this sample may be carry-over from other donors' samples. CDR3 loop: CASSLLGRRHTEAFF. The CDR3 DNA reads as TGTGCCAGCAGCTTATTAGGCAGGAGACACACTGAAGCTTTCTTT.